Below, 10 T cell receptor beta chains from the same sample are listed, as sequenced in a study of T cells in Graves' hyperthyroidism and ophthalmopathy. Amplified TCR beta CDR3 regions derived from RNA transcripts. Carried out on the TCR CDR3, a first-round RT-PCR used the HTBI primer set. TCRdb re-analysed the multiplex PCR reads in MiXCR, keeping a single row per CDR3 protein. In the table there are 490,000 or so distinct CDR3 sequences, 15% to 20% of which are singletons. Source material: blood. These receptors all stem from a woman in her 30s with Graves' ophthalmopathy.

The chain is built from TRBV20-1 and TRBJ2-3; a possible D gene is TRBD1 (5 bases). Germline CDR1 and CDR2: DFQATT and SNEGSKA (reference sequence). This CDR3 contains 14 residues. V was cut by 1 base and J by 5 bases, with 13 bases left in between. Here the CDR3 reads CSARVSPGQDTQYF. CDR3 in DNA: TGCAGTGCTAGAGTTTCTCCAGGGCAAGATACGCAGTATTTT.

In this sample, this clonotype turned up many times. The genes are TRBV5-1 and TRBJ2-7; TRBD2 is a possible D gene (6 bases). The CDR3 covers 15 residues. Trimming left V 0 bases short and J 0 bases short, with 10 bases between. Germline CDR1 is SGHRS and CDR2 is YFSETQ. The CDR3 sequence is CASSLEGSGSYEQYF. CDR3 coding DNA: TGCGCCAGCAGCTTGGAGGGTAGCGGCTCCTACGAGCAGTACTTC.

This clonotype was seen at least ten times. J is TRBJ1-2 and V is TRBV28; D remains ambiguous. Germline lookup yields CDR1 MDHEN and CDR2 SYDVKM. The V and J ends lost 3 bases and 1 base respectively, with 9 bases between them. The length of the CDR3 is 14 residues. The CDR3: CASSFWASNYGYTF. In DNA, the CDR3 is TGTGCCAGCAGTTTTTGGGCGAGTAACTATGGCTACACCTTC.

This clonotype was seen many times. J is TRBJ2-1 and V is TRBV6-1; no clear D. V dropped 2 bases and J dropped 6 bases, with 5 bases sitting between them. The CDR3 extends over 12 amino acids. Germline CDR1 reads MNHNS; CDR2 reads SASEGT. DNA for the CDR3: TGTGCCAGCAGTGAAATACCCAATGAGCAGTTCTTC. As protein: CASSEIPNEQFF.

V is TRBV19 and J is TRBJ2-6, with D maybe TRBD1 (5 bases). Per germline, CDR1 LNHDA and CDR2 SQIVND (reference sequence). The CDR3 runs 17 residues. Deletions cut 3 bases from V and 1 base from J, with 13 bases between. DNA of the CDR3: TGTGCCAGTAGTATGACAGAGTGGCTTTCTGGGGCCAACGTCCTGACTTTC. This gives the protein CASSMTEWLSGANVLTF.

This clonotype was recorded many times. The CDR3 coding sequence is TGTGCCAGCAGCCCTAGGGGACACAATGAGCAGTTCTTC. Translation: CASSPRGHNEQFF. This sequence joins TRBV7-9 and TRBJ2-1; either TRBD1 or TRBD2 may supply D (5 bases each). V lost 5 bases, J lost 5 bases, and 10 bases lay in between. Germline lookup yields CDR1 SEHNR and CDR2 FQNEAQ (reference sequence). The CDR3 spans 13 residues.

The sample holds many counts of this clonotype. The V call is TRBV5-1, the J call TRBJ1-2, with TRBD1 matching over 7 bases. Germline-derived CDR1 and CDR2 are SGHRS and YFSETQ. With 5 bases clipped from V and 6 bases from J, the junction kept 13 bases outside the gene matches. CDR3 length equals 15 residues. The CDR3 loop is CASSYPDRALDGYTF. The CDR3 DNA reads TGCGCCAGCAGTTATCCTGACAGGGCGTTGGATGGCTACACCTTC.

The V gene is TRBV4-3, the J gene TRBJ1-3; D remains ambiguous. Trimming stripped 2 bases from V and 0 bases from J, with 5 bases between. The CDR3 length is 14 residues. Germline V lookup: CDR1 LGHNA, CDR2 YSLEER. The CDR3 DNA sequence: TGCGCCAGCAGCCAAAGCTTCTCTGGAAACACCATATATTTT. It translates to CASSQSFSGNTIYF.

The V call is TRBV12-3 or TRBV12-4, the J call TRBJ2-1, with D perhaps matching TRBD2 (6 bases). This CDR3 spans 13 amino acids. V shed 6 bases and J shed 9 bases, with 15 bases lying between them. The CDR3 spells CASSPEGRGEQFF. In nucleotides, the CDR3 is TGTGCCAGCAGCCCGGAGGGAAGGGGTGAGCAGTTCTTC.

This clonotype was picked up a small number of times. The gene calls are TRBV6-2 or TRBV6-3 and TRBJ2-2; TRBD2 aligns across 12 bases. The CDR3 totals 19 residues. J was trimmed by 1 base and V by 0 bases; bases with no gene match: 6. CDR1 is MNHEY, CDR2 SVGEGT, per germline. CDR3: CASSYSASGRELNTGELFF. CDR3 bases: TGTGCCAGCAGTTACTCGGCTAGCGGGAGGGAGCTGAACACCGGGGAGCTGTTTTTT.